This entry lists 10 T cell receptor beta chains sequenced from one sample in a study of blood T cell repertoires in COVID-19. Assay used: immunoSEQ multiplex PCR; TCRdb lists only in-frame clones, some missing. The repertoire consists of over 50,000 clones, with about 90% occurring once and the leading ten covering around 6.3%. The specimen was peripheral blood. These receptors were collected from a man aged 55 to 69 with acute or convalescent COVID-19.

This clone has a single count. The chain has TRBV5-5 and TRBJ1-1, with TRBD1 as a possible D gene (5 bases). Trimming pared 5 bases from V and 0 bases from J, leaving 11 bases between. There are 14 residues in the CDR3. Germline values: CDR1 SGHKS, CDR2 YYEKEE (reference sequence). The CDR3 coding sequence is TGTGCCAGCAGTCTTTCGGGGGTGAACACTGAAGCTTTCTTT. Translated, it gives CASSLSGVNTEAFF.

This chain joins TRBV9 and TRBJ1-5, with a weak D call TRBD1 (6 bases). The V end lost 3 bases, the J end lost 4 bases, and 11 bases lay between the germline ends. There are 14 residues in the CDR3. Germline lookup yields CDR1 SGDLS and CDR2 YYNGEE. The CDR3, as DNA: TGTGCCAGCAGCGCGGGGGGGCGGAATCAGCCCCAGCATTTT. Amino acid sequence: CASSAGGRNQPQHF.

CDR3 bases: TGTGCCAGCACTAACAGGGTTGGTAGCAATCAGCCCCAGCATTTT. It is translated as CASTNRVGSNQPQHF. V and J are TRBV2 and TRBJ1-5; tentative D call: TRBD1 (6 bases). Germline loops: CDR1 SNHLY, CDR2 FYNNEI. Between the trimmed V and J ends, which lost 7 bases and 0 bases, there was a span of 13 bases. CDR3 length: 15 amino acids.

The V and J genes are TRBV4-3 and TRBJ2-1; 15 nucleotides match TRBD2. Germline assignment: CDR1 LGHNA and CDR2 YSLEER. V was pared by 6 bases and J by 7 bases, with 10 bases of the junction left unmatched. The CDR3 loop spans 17 amino acids. This CDR3 is CASRVGLAGGVQNEQFF. The CDR3 nucleotides are TGCGCCAGCAGGGTAGGACTAGCGGGGGGGGTACAAAATGAGCAGTTCTTC.

The gene calls are TRBV10-3 and TRBJ2-2; 9 nucleotides match TRBD1. The germline gives CDR1 ENHRY, CDR2 SYGVKD. The CDR3 is 14 amino acids. Germline trimming cut 10 bases from V and 4 bases from J; bases unmatched to any gene: 7. CDR3 coding DNA: TGTGCCAGTCAGGGACAGGGCGGCACCGGGGAGCTGTTTTTT. Protein product: CASQGQGGTGELFF.

The chain combines TRBV19 with TRBJ1-1; 7 positions agree with TRBD1. V lost 4 bases to trimming and J lost 1 base; unmatched junction nucleotides: 12. The CDR3 totals 17 residues. Per germline, CDR1 LNHDA and CDR2 SQIVND (reference sequence). The CDR3 spells CASSTVQGLLSNTEAFF. The CDR3 nucleotides are TGTGCCAGTAGTACCGTACAGGGGCTACTTTCGAACACTGAAGCTTTCTTT.

The chain uses TRBV6-2 or TRBV6-3 and TRBJ1-2, with 7 bases matching TRBD1. The CDR3 sequence is 15 residues long. The germline CDR1 and CDR2 sequences are MNHEY and SVGEGT. The V and J ends lost 5 bases and 0 bases, in that order; junction bases with no gene match: 6. The CDR3 bases are TGTGCCAGCAGTCGGACAGGCGCAGCTAACTATGGCTACACCTTC. Translated: CASSRTGAANYGYTF.

The CDR3 DNA reads TGTGCCATCAGTGAGTCCCCCCAGGGTGCCCCTAACACTGAAGCTTTCTTT. Its protein product is CAISESPQGAPNTEAFF. The genes are TRBV10-3 and TRBJ1-1; a weak D match, TRBD1 (5 bases). CDR3 length equals 17 residues. The V gene's germline CDR1 is ENHRY and CDR2 SYGVKD. With 0 bases removed from V and 2 bases from J, the gap between germline ends came to 16 bases.

This clone has more than one count but fewer than ten. The CDR3 DNA follows: TGTGCCAGTAGTATACTGGCAGGCACAGAGACCCAGTACTTC. Translating it yields CASSILAGTETQYF. This rearrangement joins TRBV19 to TRBJ2-5; D call uncertain. Germline values: CDR1 LNHDA, CDR2 SQIVND (reference sequence). The CDR3 runs 14 residues. The V end was cut by 2 bases, the J end by 4 bases, with 11 bases between.

The chain links TRBV12-3 or TRBV12-4 to TRBJ1-1; tentative D call: TRBD1 (5 bases). V gave up 4 bases and J gave up 5 bases, with 11 bases separating them. The CDR3 sequence is 13 residues long. CDR3 bases: TGTGCCAGCAGTTGGGGGGAGAGAACTGAAGCTTTCTTT. It is translated as CASSWGERTEAFF.